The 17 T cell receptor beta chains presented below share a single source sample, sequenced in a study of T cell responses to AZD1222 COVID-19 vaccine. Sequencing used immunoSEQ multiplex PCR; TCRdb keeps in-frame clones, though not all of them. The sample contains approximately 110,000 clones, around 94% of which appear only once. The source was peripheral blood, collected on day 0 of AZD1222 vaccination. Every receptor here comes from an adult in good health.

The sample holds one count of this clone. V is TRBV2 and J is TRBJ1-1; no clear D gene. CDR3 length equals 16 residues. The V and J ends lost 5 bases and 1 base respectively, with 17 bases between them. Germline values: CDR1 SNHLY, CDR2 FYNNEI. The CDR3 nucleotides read TGTGCCAGCAGTCGAGATATGTCGTGGGAGAACACTGAAGCTTTCTTT. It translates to CASSRDMSWENTEAFF. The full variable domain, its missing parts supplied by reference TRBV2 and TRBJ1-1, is EPEVTQTPSHQVTQMGQEVILRCVPISNHLYFYWYRQILGQKVEFLVSFYNNEISEKSEIFDDQFSVERPDGSNFTLKIRSTKLEDSAMYFCASSRDMSWENTEAFFGQGTRLTVV.

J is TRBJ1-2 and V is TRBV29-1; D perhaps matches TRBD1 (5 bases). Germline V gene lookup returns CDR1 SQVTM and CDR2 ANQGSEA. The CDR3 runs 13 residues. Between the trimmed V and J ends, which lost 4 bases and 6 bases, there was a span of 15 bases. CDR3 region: CSVAARVGDGYTF. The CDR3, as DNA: TGCAGCGTTGCTGCCAGGGTGGGGGATGGCTACACCTTC.

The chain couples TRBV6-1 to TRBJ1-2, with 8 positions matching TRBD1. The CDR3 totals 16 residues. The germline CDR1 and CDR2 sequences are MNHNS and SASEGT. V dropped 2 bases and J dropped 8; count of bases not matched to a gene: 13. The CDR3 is CASSEYRGQGGTGYTF. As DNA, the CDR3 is TGTGCCAGCAGTGAATACCGCGGACAGGGTGGGACGGGCTACACCTTC.

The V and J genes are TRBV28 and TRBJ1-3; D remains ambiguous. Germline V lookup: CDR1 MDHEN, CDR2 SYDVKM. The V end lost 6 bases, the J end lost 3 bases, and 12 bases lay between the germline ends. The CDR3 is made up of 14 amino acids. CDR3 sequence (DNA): TGTGCCAGCAGCCGTGGAGTATATGGAAACACCATATATTTT. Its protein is CASSRGVYGNTIYF.

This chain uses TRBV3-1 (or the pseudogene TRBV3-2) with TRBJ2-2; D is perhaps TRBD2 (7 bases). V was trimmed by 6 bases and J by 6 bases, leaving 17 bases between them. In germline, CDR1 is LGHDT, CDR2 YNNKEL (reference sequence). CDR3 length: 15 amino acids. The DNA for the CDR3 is TGTGCCAGCAGTCCCCGTGCGGGGGCGGCCGGGGAGCTGTTTTTT. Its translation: CASSPRAGAAGELFF.

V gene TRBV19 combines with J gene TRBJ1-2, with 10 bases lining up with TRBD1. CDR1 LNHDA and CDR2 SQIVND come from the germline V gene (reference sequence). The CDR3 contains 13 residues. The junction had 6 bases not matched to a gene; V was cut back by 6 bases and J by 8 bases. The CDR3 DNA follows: TGTGCCAGTAGCCGGGACAGGGGTCGCGGCTACACCTTC. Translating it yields CASSRDRGRGYTF.

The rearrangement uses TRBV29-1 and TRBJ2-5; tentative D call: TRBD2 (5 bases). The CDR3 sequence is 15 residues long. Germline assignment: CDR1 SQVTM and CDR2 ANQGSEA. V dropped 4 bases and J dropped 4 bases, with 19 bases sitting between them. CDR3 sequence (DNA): TGCAGCGTTGCAAGGCGCCCGGGGAGTGGAGAGACCCAGTACTTC. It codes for CSVARRPGSGETQYF.

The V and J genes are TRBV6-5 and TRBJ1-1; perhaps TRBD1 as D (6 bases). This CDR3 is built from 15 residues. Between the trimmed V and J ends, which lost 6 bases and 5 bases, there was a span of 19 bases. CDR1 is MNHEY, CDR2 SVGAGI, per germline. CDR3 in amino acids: CASRARQGFLTEAFF. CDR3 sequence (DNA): TGTGCCAGCAGGGCGCGCCAGGGGTTCTTGACTGAAGCTTTCTTT.

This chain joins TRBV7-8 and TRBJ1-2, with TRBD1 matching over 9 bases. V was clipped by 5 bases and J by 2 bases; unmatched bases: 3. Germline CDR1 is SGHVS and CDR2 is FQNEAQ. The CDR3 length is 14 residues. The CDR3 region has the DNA TGTGCCAGCAGCCGGGGACAGGGCAACTATGGCTACACCTTC. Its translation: CASSRGQGNYGYTF.

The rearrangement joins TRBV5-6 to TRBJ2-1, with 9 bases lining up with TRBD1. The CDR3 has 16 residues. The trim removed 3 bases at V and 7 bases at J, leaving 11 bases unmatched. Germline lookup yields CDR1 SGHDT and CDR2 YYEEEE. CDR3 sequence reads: CASSYGTGNSPNEQFF. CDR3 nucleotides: TGTGCCAGCAGCTACGGGACAGGGAACTCGCCAAATGAGCAGTTCTTC. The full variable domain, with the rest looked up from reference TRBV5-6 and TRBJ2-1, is DAGVTQSPTHLIKTRGQQVTLRCSPKSGHDTVSWYQQALGQGPQFIFQYYEEEERQRGNFPDRFSGHQFPNYSSELNVNALLLGDSALYLCASSYGTGNSPNEQFFGPGTRLTVL.

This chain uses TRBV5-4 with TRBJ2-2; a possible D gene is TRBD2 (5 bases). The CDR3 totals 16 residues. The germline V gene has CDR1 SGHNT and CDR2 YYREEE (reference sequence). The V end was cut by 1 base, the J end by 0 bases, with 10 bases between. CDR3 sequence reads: CASSLSAEANTGELFF. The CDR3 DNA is TGTGCCAGCAGCTTGAGCGCGGAGGCGAACACCGGGGAGCTGTTTTTT.

The CDR3 sequence is CASSQGMVSSYEQYF. The CDR3 region has the DNA TGCGCCAGCAGCCAAGGAATGGTCTCTTCCTACGAGCAGTACTTC. V and J are TRBV4-1 and TRBJ2-7, with D hard to call. The germline V gene encodes CDR1 MGHRA and CDR2 YSYEKL. CDR3 size: 15 residues. Trimming removed 1 base at V and 1 base at J, with 11 bases between.

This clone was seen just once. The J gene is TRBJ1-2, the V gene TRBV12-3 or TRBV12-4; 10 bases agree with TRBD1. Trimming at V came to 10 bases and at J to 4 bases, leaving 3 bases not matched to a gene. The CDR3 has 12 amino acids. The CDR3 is CATRQGAYGYTF. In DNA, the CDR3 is TGTGCCACCAGACAGGGGGCCTATGGCTACACCTTC.

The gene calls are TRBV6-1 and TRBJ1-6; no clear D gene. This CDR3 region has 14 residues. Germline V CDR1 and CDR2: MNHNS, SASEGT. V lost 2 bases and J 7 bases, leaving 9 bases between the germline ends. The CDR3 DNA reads TGTGCCAGCAGTGAATCCTCTCCCAATTCACCCCTCCACTTT. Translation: CASSESSPNSPLHF.

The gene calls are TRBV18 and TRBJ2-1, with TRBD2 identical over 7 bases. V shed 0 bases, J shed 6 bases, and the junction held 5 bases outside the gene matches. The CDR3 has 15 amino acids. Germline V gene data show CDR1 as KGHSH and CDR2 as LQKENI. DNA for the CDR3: TGTGCCAGCTCACCACCGGCGGGAGCTGTCAATGAGCAGTTCTTC. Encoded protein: CASSPPAGAVNEQFF.

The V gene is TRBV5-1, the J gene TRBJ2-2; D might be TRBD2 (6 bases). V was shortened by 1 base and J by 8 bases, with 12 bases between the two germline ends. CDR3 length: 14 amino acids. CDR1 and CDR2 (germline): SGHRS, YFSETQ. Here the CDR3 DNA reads TGCGCCAGCAGCTTGTCTGTGGCGGGGGGGGAGCTGTTTTTT. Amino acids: CASSLSVAGGELFF.

This CDR3 is CASSFSAGGYEQYF. CDR3 DNA sequence: TGTGCCAGCAGTTTTTCAGCGGGAGGCTACGAGCAGTACTTC. The rearrangement joins TRBV28 to TRBJ2-7; 9 bases are shared with TRBD2. V was pared by 3 bases and J by 3 bases, with 3 bases of the junction left unmatched. CDR1 is MDHEN, CDR2 SYDVKM, per germline. The CDR3 is 14 amino acids. The complete variable domain, with remaining parts taken from reference TRBV28 and TRBJ2-7, reads DVKVTQSSRYLVKRTGEKVFLECVQDMDHENMFWYRQDPGLGLRLIYFSYDVKMKEKGDIPEGYSVSREKKERFSLILESASTNQTSMYLCASSFSAGGYEQYFGPGTRLTVT.